Detailed here is one T cell receptor beta chain. Antigen unknown. The germline V gene encodes CDR1 SGHTA and CDR2 FQGNSA. Trimming removed 4 bases from V and 7 bases from J; junction bases left unmatched: 8. The CDR3 has 15 residues. TCRdb's table, derived via immunoSEQ multiplex PCR, lists solely in-frame clones and lacks some. Found here are tens of thousands of clones, roughly 70% of them singletons; the top ten hold less than 3.5%. These data are taken from a study of vaccination effects on CD4 cells after COVID-19. ViraFEST expansion of antigen-specific CD4+ T cells with viral peptide pools preceded sequencing. Isolation of CD4+ T cells took place after approximately ten days of culture. Nobody among the vaccine recipients had prior SARS-CoV-2 infection (nucleocapsid antibodies were negative). The researchers cultured roughly 2.2 million PBMC per well with approximately 10 IU/ml IL-2 and 8 to 10 ug/ml peptides. IL-2 medium supplanted half the medium on days 3 and 7.

This TCR was sampled from a human donor who received a COVID-19 vaccine. This specimen consisted of CD4+ T cells from PBMCs cultured with SARS-CoV-2 spike peptides, obtained before COVID-19 vaccination. This sequence joins TRBV7-2 and TRBJ2-3; 10 bases map to TRBD2. CDR3 sequence: CASSSQLAGGYTQYF. CDR3 in DNA: TGTGCCAGCAGCTCCCAGTTAGCGGGAGGCTATACGCAGTATTTT. Filled out from reference TRBV7-2 and TRBJ2-3, the complete variable domain reads GAGVSQSPSNKVTEKGKDVELRCDPISGHTALYWYRQSLGQGLEFLIYFQGNSAPDKSGLPSDRFSAERTGGSVSTLTIQRTQQEDSAVYLCASSSQLAGGYTQYFGPGTRLTVL.